The sequence of this T cell receptor (beta chain) was determined in a study of OX40 agonist ivuxolimab in advanced cancers. The wider study: Patients in dose escalation had liver, melanoma, kidney or head and neck cancers.

Data came from immunoSEQ multiplex PCR; TCRdb stores just in-frame clones and leaves some out. The data show roughly 17,000 clones, about four fifths seen once. From germline, CDR1 is SGHAT and CDR2 FQNNGV. This CDR3 comprises 11 residues. V was trimmed by 5 bases and J by 9 bases, leaving 7 bases between them. This sample comprised CD4+ or CD8+ T cells sorted from blood, obtained in a trial of the OX40 agonist ivuxolimab. The sequence was collected from an adult with an advanced solid tumor such as melanoma, head and neck, liver or kidney cancer. The chain recombines TRBV11-2 with TRBJ2-2; D may correspond to TRBD1 or TRBD2 (5 bases each). The CDR3 DNA reads TGTGCCAGCAGCGGGGGTTGGGAGCTGTTTTTT. Protein product: CASSGGWELFF.